The next 3 T cell receptor beta chains were all read from a single sample in a study of blood T cell repertoires in COVID-19. Using immunoSEQ multiplex PCR, the repertoire was profiled, and TCRdb retains in-frame clones only, with some absent. Of more than 95,000 clones in the sample, approximately 80% are singletons; the top ten hold roughly 2.6%. Specimen: peripheral blood. Receptor source: a man aged 50-59 years with acute or convalescent COVID-19.

The J gene is TRBJ1-2, the V gene TRBV12-3 or TRBV12-4; TRBD1 agrees at 7 bases. The ends lost 9 bases at V and 2 bases at J; junction bases unmatched: 6. The CDR3 spans 13 residues. In DNA form, the CDR3 reads TGTGCCAGTAGGACAGGCGGAAACTATGGCTACACCTTC. Residues: CASRTGGNYGYTF.

V gene TRBV18 combines with J gene TRBJ2-4; 8 bases match TRBD2. The germline V gene has CDR1 KGHSH and CDR2 LQKENI. The CDR3 has 14 amino acids. The ends lost 8 bases at V and 4 bases at J; junction bases unmatched: 7. The CDR3 DNA reads TGTGCCAGCACAACTAGCGGAGGTAAAAACATTCAGTACTTC. It yields the protein CASTTSGGKNIQYF.

This chain links TRBV28 with TRBJ1-6; 8 bases agree with TRBD1. Germline lookup yields CDR1 MDHEN and CDR2 SYDVKM. Trimming cost V 6 bases and J 2 bases; bases outside gene matches: 15. The CDR3 runs 19 residues. The DNA for the CDR3 is TGTGCCAGCAGCCCCCCCCGACAGGGGATAAGGACCTATAATTCACCCCTCCACTTT. As protein: CASSPPRQGIRTYNSPLHF.